The entry that follows covers one T cell receptor beta chain sequence. The specificity of this receptor is unknown. Base qualities are not recorded, but no much larger clone differs from it by a single base. The method behind the library was the immunoSEQ multiplex PCR assay. Each sample had 90,000 to 100,000 TCR templates assayed by the deep sequencing platform. Genomic DNA extracted from sorted T cells was used for TCRbeta CDR3 sequencing. Regarding the original processing steps: The R programming language was used for clonal analysis of the TCRbeta CDR3 data. Alloreactive CD4+ and CD8+ clones were defined by comparing unstimulated samples with post-reaction CFSE-low samples. Regulatory or non-regulatory origin of alloreactive CD4+ clones was assigned by matching sequences to the sorted unstimulated Treg and non-Treg repertoires. TCRdb mirrors the immuneACCESS table, restricted to in-frame sequences. Some clones are absent from its copies; in checked studies, under half trace to an unresolved V gene, and the reason for the others is unknown. V, J and clone size derive from that table, while D and trimming were established from the DNA sequence. Within this sample are 85,000 to 95,000 clones, with 94% of them counted one time only. The ten largest clonotypes hold around 0.33% of the sample.

The germline ends are 11 bases apart after V is trimmed by 4 bases and J by 5 bases. The CDR3 numbers 14 residues from cysteine through phenylalanine. The only DNA kept is the CDR3, 42 bases in frame from the first base. CDR1 and CDR2 were assigned from the germline V gene as SNHLY and FYNNEI. TCRbeta CDR3 sequencing was performed on sorted unstimulated T cells and on proliferating T cells recovered from mixed lymphocyte reactions. Fresh whole blood from roughly ten HLA-typed healthy donors served as the source for isolating PBMCs. To map where alloreactive clones came from, unstimulated CD4+ non-regulatory T cells were FACS-sorted. The sample belongs to a study of siplizumab effects on memory and regulatory T cells (dated by TCRdb to the late 2010s). With regard to the full study: The study looked at the effect of siplizumab, an anti-CD2 antibody, on alloreactive T-cell subsets in allogeneic mixed lymphocyte reactions made from human PBMCs.

Points the paper makes about the study in general: Compared with memory T cells, unstimulated naive T cells appeared more diverse, and naive cells seemed to make a substantial contribution to the alloresponse. The cumulative frequency of alloreactive sequences that could be traced back to unstimulated CD4+ memory T cells was significantly reduced by siplizumab. Sequences below about 10^-5 frequency were poorly captured, so only a minor fraction of alloreactive clones could be mapped to unstimulated subsets. Among mappable alloreactive CD4+ clones, an average Treg-derived fraction of about 70% was observed with siplizumab, compared with roughly 27% in control reactions. Whether proliferating Tregs from siplizumab cultures actually had suppressive function was not functionally confirmed. About 75-97% of proliferating CD4+ or CD8+ clones could not be given a naive or memory phenotype.

This sequence was found in a human donor in good health. Sequencing was done on a sample of non-Treg CD4+ T cells sorted from blood. This sample's cell subset or site label indicates: FACS-sorted unstimulated CD4+ non-regulatory T cells. The sequence is built from TRBV2 and TRBJ2-2, with TRBD1 tentatively as D gene (6 bases match). CDR3 sequence: CASSGLRGTGELFF. At the DNA level, the sequence is TGTGCCAGCAGTGGTCTTAGGGGGACCGGGGAGCTGTTTTTT.